A single sample is the source of the 19 T cell receptor beta chains below, sequenced in a study of shared clonotypes between healthy human individuals. Some clones are missing from TCRdb's copy, which holds only in-frame ones; the method was immunoSEQ multiplex PCR. Altogether over 2 million clones are present, roughly 95% being singletons, with the ten largest covering more than 0.95%. Only CD45RO-negative cells positively selected for CCR7 counted as naive CD8 cells, so terminally differentiated effector memory CD45RA+ cells were excluded. Sequenced: naive CD8+ T cells sorted from blood. These receptors all come from a young man in good health.

This sequence joins TRBV7-2 and TRBJ2-1; 10 bases fit TRBD1. The V gene end was trimmed by 5 bases and the J gene end by 0 bases; junction bases not matched to a gene: 10. The length of the CDR3 is 18 residues. Germline V gene data show CDR1 as SGHTA and CDR2 as FQGNSA. The CDR3 loop reads CASSEGQGYSSSYNEQFF. CDR3 nucleotides: TGTGCCAGCAGCGAGGGACAGGGGTACTCCAGCTCCTACAATGAGCAGTTCTTC. The entire variable domain, with the rest obtained from reference TRBV7-2 and TRBJ2-1, is as follows: GAGVSQSPSNKVTEKGKDVELRCDPISGHTALYWYRQSLGQGLEFLIYFQGNSAPDKSGLPSDRFSAERTGGSVSTLTIQRTQQEDSAVYLCASSEGQGYSSSYNEQFFGPGTRLTVL.

The chain is built from TRBV5-6 and TRBJ2-1; possibly TRBD2 for D (6 bases). V was cut by 3 bases and J by 8 bases, with 9 bases left in between. This CDR3 region has 12 residues. Germline V gene data show CDR1 as SGHDT and CDR2 as YYEEEE. The CDR3 sequence: CASSSWDYEQFF. The DNA for the CDR3 is TGTGCCAGCAGCTCTTGGGACTATGAGCAGTTCTTC.

The chain is built from TRBV7-9 and TRBJ1-2, with TRBD1 matching 7 bases. Per the germline V gene, CDR1 is SEHNR and CDR2 is FQNEAQ (reference sequence). The V gene end was trimmed by 3 bases and the J gene end by 5 bases; junction bases not matched to a gene: 3. The CDR3 contains 13 residues. CDR3 in DNA: TGTGCCAGCAGCTTCGGACAGGCGTATGGCTACACCTTC. Its translation is CASSFGQAYGYTF. Combining the CDR3 with reference TRBV7-9 and TRBJ1-2 gives the whole variable domain DTGVSQNPRHKITKRGQNVTFRCDPISEHNRLYWYRQTLGQGPEFLTYFQNEAQLEKSRLLSDRFSAERPKGSFSTLEIQRTEQGDSAMYLCASSFGQAYGYTFGSGTRLTVV.

The table lists this clone with a count of one. This chain uses TRBV6-5 with TRBJ2-2; no clear D gene. V lost 2 bases, J lost 2 bases, and 6 bases lay in between. Germline-derived CDR1 and CDR2 are MNHEY and SVGAGI. The CDR3 extends over 14 amino acids. The CDR3 sequence: CASSYRINTGELFF. For the CDR3, the DNA is TGTGCCAGCAGTTACCGGATTAACACCGGGGAGCTGTTTTTT.

The chain joins TRBV28 to TRBJ2-7; either TRBD1 or TRBD2 may supply D (5 bases each). The germline CDR1 and CDR2 sequences are MDHEN and SYDVKM. This CDR3 has 17 residues. V shed 6 bases and J shed 1 base, with 22 bases lying between them. The CDR3 reads CASSLKGEPRSSYEQYF. The DNA of the CDR3 is TGTGCCAGCAGCTTAAAAGGGGAGCCGCGCTCATCCTACGAGCAGTACTTC.

This clone was picked up a small number of times. This chain links TRBV2 with TRBJ1-5; 7 nucleotides line up with TRBD1. Germline lookup yields CDR1 SNHLY and CDR2 FYNNEI. This CDR3 has 16 amino acids. J was trimmed by 5 bases and V by 6 bases; bases with no gene match: 13. In DNA form, the CDR3 reads TGTGCCAGCAGGGACGAGACAGGGCTGAGATATCAGCCCCAGCATTTT. Protein: CASRDETGLRYQPQHF.

The chain is built from TRBV19 and TRBJ2-2; 7 nucleotides line up with TRBD1. The CDR3 is 18 amino acids. Germline CDR1 is LNHDA and CDR2 is SQIVND (reference sequence). V lost 3 bases to trimming and J lost 3 bases; unmatched junction nucleotides: 13. The CDR3 protein is CASSIPPDREYYTGELFF. In DNA, the CDR3 is TGTGCCAGTAGTATCCCTCCCGACAGGGAGTATTACACCGGGGAGCTGTTTTTT.

The rearrangement links TRBV10-1 to TRBJ2-5, with D perhaps matching TRBD2 (6 bases). This CDR3 contains 15 residues. Germline assignment: CDR1 WNHNN and CDR2 SYGVQD (reference sequence). V gave up 0 bases and J gave up 4 bases, with 12 bases separating them. This CDR3 reads CASSESINGRETQYF. For the CDR3, the DNA is TGCGCCAGCAGTGAGTCGATCAACGGGAGAGAGACCCAGTACTTC.

The V call is TRBV5-1, the J call TRBJ2-7; the match to TRBD1 covers 8 bases. The CDR3 spans 15 residues. The germline gives CDR1 SGHRS, CDR2 YFSETQ. V lost 1 base to trimming and J lost 4 bases; unmatched junction nucleotides: 7. CDR3 loop: CASSLRTGNEYEQYF. CDR3 bases: TGCGCCAGCAGCTTGCGGACAGGGAATGAATACGAGCAGTACTTC.

This chain links TRBV29-1 with TRBJ1-2; 9 positions agree with TRBD1. This CDR3 region has 13 residues. Losses at the gene ends were 6 bases for V and 1 base for J; bases not matched to a gene: 3. Germline values: CDR1 SQVTM, CDR2 ANQGSEA. The CDR3 nucleotides are TGCAGCGTGACAGGGGGGGATAACTATGGCTACACCTTC. This codes for CSVTGGDNYGYTF.

The J gene is TRBJ1-4, the V gene TRBV9; no clear D gene. Germline V lookup: CDR1 SGDLS, CDR2 YYNGEE. The V gene lost 0 bases and the J gene lost 6 bases, with 9 bases spanning the gap. The CDR3 length is 14 residues. Here the CDR3 reads CASSVVGSHEKLFF. The CDR3 bases are TGTGCCAGCAGCGTAGTCGGGTCTCATGAAAAACTGTTTTTT.

This sequence joins TRBV4-3 and TRBJ2-7, with 12 bases aligning to TRBD1. The CDR3 totals 15 residues. V shed 3 bases and J 5 bases; nucleotides not matched to a gene: 5. In germline, CDR1 is LGHNA, CDR2 YSLEER. In DNA, the CDR3 is TGCGCCAGCAGCCACGGGACAGGGGGCGGCGACGAGCAGTACTTC. Translation: CASSHGTGGGDEQYF.

The V and J genes are TRBV5-6 and TRBJ2-3; 9 bases align to TRBD1. The CDR3 has 15 amino acids. With V trimmed by 2 bases and J by 4 bases, 5 bases remained unmatched. CDR1 and CDR2 from the germline V gene are SGHDT and YYEEEE. The CDR3 sequence is CASSFSDRGSDTQYF. The CDR3 DNA sequence: TGTGCCAGCAGCTTTTCTGACAGGGGGTCAGATACGCAGTATTTT.

This sequence joins TRBV27 and TRBJ2-2; the D gene is possibly TRBD2 (5 bases). The CDR3 is 17 residues long. V was cut by 4 bases and J by 0 bases, with 15 bases left in between. Germline CDR1 reads MNHEY; CDR2 reads SMNVEV (reference sequence). The DNA for the CDR3 is TGTGCCAGCAGTTCCTCCCCGCAGGACTCGAACACCGGGGAGCTGTTTTTT. Protein sequence: CASSSSPQDSNTGELFF.

The rearrangement links TRBV9 to TRBJ2-5, with 9 bases fitting TRBD2. The CDR3 totals 16 residues. Trimming at V came to 0 bases and at J to 9 bases, leaving 12 bases not matched to a gene. Germline assignment: CDR1 SGDLS and CDR2 YYNGEE. CDR3 bases: TGTGCCAGCAGCGTAGGAGGTAGCGGGGGCTCGGATGCCCAGTACTTC. Protein: CASSVGGSGGSDAQYF.

The chain carries TRBV12-5 and TRBJ2-1; the D call may be TRBD1 or TRBD2 (5 bases each). Germline V CDR1 and CDR2: LGHNT, FRNRAP. The V end lost 6 bases, the J end lost 5 bases, and 11 bases lay between the germline ends. This CDR3 has 13 amino acids. The CDR3 spells CASGREMDNEQFF. CDR3 coding DNA: TGTGCTAGTGGCAGGGAGATGGACAATGAGCAGTTCTTC.

This rearrangement joins TRBV19 to TRBJ2-3, with TRBD1 identical over 7 bases. Germline CDR1 LNHDA, CDR2 SQIVND (reference sequence). With 3 bases clipped from V and 4 bases from J, the junction kept 7 bases outside the gene matches. This CDR3 has 15 amino acids. The CDR3 nucleotides are TGTGCCAGTAGTATCACAGGGGTATTGCCAGATACGCAGTATTTT. Residues: CASSITGVLPDTQYF.

This sequence joins TRBV27 and TRBJ1-1; D unclear. The CDR3 covers 13 residues. Germline-derived CDR1 and CDR2 are MNHEY and SMNVEV (reference sequence). Trimming left V 6 bases short and J 1 base short, with 9 bases between. The CDR3 region has the DNA TGTGCCAGCAGCCCGGACGGGAACACTGAAGCTTTCTTT. Translated, it gives CASSPDGNTEAFF.

This clone is a singleton in its sample. This chain connects TRBV4-1 to TRBJ2-5; 10 bases are a match to TRBD1. The CDR3 extends over 17 amino acids. Trimming at V came to 3 bases and at J to 0 bases, leaving 7 bases not matched to a gene. Germline V gene data show CDR1 as MGHRA and CDR2 as YSYEKL. CDR3 nucleotide sequence: TGCGCCAGCAGCCAGAGACAGGGGGCCTTATACCAAGAGACCCAGTACTTC. It encodes CASSQRQGALYQETQYF.